This entry describes one T cell receptor beta chain. V lost 6 bases to trimming and J lost 4 bases, with 13 bases between them. The CDR3 spans 14 residues. Germline-derived CDR1 and CDR2 are MNHNY and SVGAGI (reference sequence). This specimen comes from a study of T cells in narcolepsy. Generated by immunoSEQ multiplex PCR, the TCRdb table keeps only in-frame clones and is missing some. The sample holds some 23,000 clones; roughly 86% are singletons and the top ten take about 1.3%. This TCR was sampled from a human donor with narcolepsy. The V call is TRBV6-6, the J call TRBJ2-1; tentative D call: TRBD2 (6 bases). Sequenced sample: CD45RA- memory CD4+ T cells from PBMCs. CDR3 amino acids: CASSLLAAYNEQFF. CDR3 DNA sequence: TGTGCCAGCAGCCTACTAGCAGCATACAATGAGCAGTTCTTC.